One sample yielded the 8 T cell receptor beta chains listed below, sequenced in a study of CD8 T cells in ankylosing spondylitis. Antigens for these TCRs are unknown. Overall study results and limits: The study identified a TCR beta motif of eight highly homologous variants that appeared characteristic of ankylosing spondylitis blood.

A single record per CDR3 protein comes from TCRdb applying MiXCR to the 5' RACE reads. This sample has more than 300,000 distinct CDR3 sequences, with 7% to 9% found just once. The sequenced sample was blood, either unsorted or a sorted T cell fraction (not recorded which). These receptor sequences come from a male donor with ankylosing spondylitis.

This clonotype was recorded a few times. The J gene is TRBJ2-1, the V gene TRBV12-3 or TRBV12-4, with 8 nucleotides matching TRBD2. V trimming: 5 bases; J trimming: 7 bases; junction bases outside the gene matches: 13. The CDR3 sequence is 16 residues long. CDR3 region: CASSLNSGNGVNEQFF. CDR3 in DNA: TGTGCCAGCAGTCTCAATAGCGGGAACGGGGTGAATGAGCAGTTCTTC.

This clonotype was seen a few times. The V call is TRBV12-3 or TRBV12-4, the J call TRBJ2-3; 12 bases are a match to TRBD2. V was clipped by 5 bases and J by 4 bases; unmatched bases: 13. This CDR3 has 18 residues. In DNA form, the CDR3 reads TGTGCCAGCAGTCTGAGACCGCGACTAGCGGGAGTACCAGATACGCAGTATTTT. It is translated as CASSLRPRLAGVPDTQYF.

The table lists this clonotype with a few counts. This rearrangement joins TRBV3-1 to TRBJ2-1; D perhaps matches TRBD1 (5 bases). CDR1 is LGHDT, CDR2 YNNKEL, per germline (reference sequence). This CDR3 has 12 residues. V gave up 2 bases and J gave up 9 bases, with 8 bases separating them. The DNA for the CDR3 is TGTGCCAGCAGCCAAAGGACACTTGAGCAGTTCTTC. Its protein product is CASSQRTLEQFF.

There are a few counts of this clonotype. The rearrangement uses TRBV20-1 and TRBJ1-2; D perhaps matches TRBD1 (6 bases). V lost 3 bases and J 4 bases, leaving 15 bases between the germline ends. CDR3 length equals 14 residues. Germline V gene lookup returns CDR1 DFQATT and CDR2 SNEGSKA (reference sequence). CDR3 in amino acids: CSASLRQDLYGYTF. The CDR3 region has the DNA TGCAGTGCTAGCCTCCGACAGGACCTCTATGGCTACACCTTC.

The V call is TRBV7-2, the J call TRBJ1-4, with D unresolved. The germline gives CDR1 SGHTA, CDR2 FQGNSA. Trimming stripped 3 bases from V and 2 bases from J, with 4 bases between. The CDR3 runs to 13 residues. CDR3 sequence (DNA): TGTGCCAGCAGCTTGTTTACTAATGAAAAACTGTTTTTT. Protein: CASSLFTNEKLFF.

CDR3 nucleotide sequence: TGTGCCACCTCCAGGCGGGCCGTGAGCGAGCAGTACTTC. Amino acid sequence: CATSRRAVSEQYF. The genes are TRBV24-1 and TRBJ2-7, with D tentatively TRBD2 (5 bases). V was clipped by 9 bases and J by 6 bases, with 17 bases between them. Germline lookup yields CDR1 KGHDR and CDR2 SFDVKD. The length of the CDR3 is 13 residues.

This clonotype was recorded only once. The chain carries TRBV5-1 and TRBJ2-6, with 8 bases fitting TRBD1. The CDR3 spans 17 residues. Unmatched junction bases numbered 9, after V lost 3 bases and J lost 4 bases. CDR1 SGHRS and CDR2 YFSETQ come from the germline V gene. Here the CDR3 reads CASSSRTGLTGANVLTF. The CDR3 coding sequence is TGCGCCAGCAGCTCCAGGACAGGGCTAACGGGGGCCAACGTCCTGACTTTC.

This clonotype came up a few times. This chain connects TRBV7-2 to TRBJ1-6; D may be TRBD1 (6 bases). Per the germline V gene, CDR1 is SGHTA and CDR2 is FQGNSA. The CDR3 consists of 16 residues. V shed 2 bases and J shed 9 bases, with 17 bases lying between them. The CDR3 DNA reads TGTGCCAGCAGCTTACCCGGCGGGGGCGGAGGTTCACCCCTCCACTTT. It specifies CASSLPGGGGGSPLHF. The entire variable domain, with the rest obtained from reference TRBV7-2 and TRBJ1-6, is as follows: GAGVSQSPSNKVTEKGKDVELRCDPISGHTALYWYRQSLGQGLEFLIYFQGNSAPDKSGLPSDRFSAERTGGSVSTLTIQRTQQEDSAVYLCASSLPGGGGGSPLHFGNGTRLTVT.